This TCR beta chain was profiled in a study of Graves' ophthalmopathy and Graves' hyperthyroidism. General study findings and limits: Also, most clonotypes expanded in the thyroid above 0.001 frequency appeared in blood.

This clonotype was observed a handful of times. What it binds is not known. J gave up 7 bases and V 4 bases, and 12 bases lay outside the gene matches. CDR1 ENHRY and CDR2 SYGVKD come from the germline V gene. This CDR3 has 15 residues. TCR beta CDR3 regions were amplified from RNA transcripts. RT-PCR was first run with HTBI primers, then multiplex PCR in a second round. MiXCR, run by TCRdb on the multiplex PCR reads, gives a single entry per CDR3 protein. Of 200,000 to 250,000 distinct CDR3 sequences listed, just under 30% are singletons. The origin of this receptor is a man aged 45-60 years with Graves' ophthalmopathy. The chain has TRBV10-3 and TRBJ2-7; TRBD2 agrees at 8 bases. The sequenced material came from peripheral blood. CDR3 region: CAISVDSGDMREQYF. As DNA, the CDR3 is TGTGCCATCAGTGTCGATAGCGGGGATATGCGGGAGCAGTACTTC.